This T cell receptor beta chain was obtained from a study of Ad26.COV2.S vaccination and SARS-CoV-2 variants. Generated by immunoSEQ multiplex PCR, the TCRdb table keeps only in-frame clones and is missing some. Altogether fewer than 900,000 clones are present, 89% being singletons, with the ten largest covering approximately 1.5%. With 0 bases removed from V and 9 bases from J, the gap between germline ends came to 12 bases. The germline gives CDR1 ENHRY, CDR2 SYGVKD. The length of the CDR3 is 14 residues. The treatment was: some 19 received Ad26.COV2.S at low or high dose, single or two shots; roughly 5 received placebo; per-sample allocation not given. All samples were drawn on day 63, counting from the first vaccine or placebo injection. The study used a vaccine consisting of an Ad26 vector that expressed Wuhan-strain SARS-CoV-2 spike.

This TCR was recovered from a person between 18 and 59 years old who received the Ad26.COV2.S COVID-19 vaccine or a placebo. The rearrangement links TRBV10-3 to TRBJ2-1; tentatively, D is TRBD2 (6 bases). The specimen comprised peripheral blood, sampled in a trial of Ad26.COV2.S vaccine versus placebo. The CDR3 DNA reads TGTGCCATCAGTGAGTCGACGACTAGTGGTGAGCAGTTCTTC. Translating it yields CAISESTTSGEQFF.